Listed below are T cell receptor beta chains from one sample, sequenced in a study of OX40 agonist ivuxolimab in advanced cancers. Only in-frame clones appear in the TCRdb table, and some are missing; sequencing was by immunoSEQ multiplex PCR. The table includes tens of thousands of clones, around 92% detected once. This specimen was CD4+ or CD8+ T cells sorted from blood, taken in a trial of the OX40 agonist ivuxolimab. All receptors come from an adult with an advanced solid tumor such as melanoma, head and neck, liver or kidney cancer. CDR3s include the opening cysteine and the closing phenylalanine or tryptophan. D genes are given only for firm matches. The size entry is marked missing in some rows and otherwise reads once, few, many or a size class.

j_call | clone_size | cdr3_length | v_call | d_call | cdr3_aa | cdr3_nt
TRBJ1-2 | once | 15 | TRBV7-2 | NA | CASSLEGAPRGGYTF | TGTGCCAGCAGCTTAGAAGGGGCACCTCGAGGTGGCTACACCTTC
TRBJ2-7 | NA | 11 | TRBV6-5 | NA | CASSAQREQYF | TGTGCCAGCAGTGCCCAGAGGGAGCAGTACTTC
TRBJ2-3 | NA | 15 | TRBV6-1 | NA | CASSESGRRTDTQYF | TGTGCCAGCAGTGAATCCGGCAGGCGCACAGATACGCAGTATTTT
TRBJ1-2 | NA | 17 | TRBV10-3 | TRBD1 | CAIRDTGAPTSNYGYTF | TGTGCCATCAGGGATACAGGGGCCCCCACTTCTAACTATGGCTACACCTTC
TRBJ2-3 | NA | 16 | TRBV4-3 | NA | CASSQDIGTRTDTQYF | TGCGCCAGCAGCCAAGATATAGGGACTCGCACAGATACGCAGTATTTT
TRBJ2-5 | NA | 15 | TRBV27 | NA | CASSRNRAPGETQYF | TGTGCCAGCAGTCGAAACAGGGCCCCAGGGGAGACCCAGTACTTC
TRBJ1-1 | NA | 17 | TRBV28 | NA | CASSAPRDIGGWTEAFF | TGTGCCAGCAGTGCCCCCCGGGACATAGGAGGGTGGACTGAAGCTTTCTTT
TRBJ2-7 | NA | 14 | TRBV2 | TRBD1 | CASSGQGLHYEQYF | TGTGCCAGCAGTGGACAGGGGCTTCACTACGAGCAGTACTTC
TRBJ2-7 | NA | 12 | TRBV7-9 | NA | CASSRTDREQYF | TGTGCCAGCAGTCGGACAGATCGCGAGCAGTACTTC
TRBJ2-7 | NA | 13 | TRBV27 | NA | CASSPGTRQEQYF | TGTGCCAGCAGTCCTGGGACCAGACAGGAGCAGTACTTC
TRBJ2-1 | NA | 16 | TRBV4-3 | TRBD2 | CASSQDRGRTSDEQFF | TGCGCCAGCAGCCAAGATCGGGGACGGACTAGCGATGAGCAGTTCTTC
TRBJ2-7 | few | 15 | TRBV7-9 | NA | CASSPGGIPLYEQYF | TGTGCCAGCAGCCCCGGCGGGATTCCCCTCTACGAGCAGTACTTC
TRBJ2-5 | NA | 13 | TRBV25-1 | NA | CATGGPRQETQYF | TGTGCCACCGGAGGGCCAAGGCAAGAGACCCAGTACTTC
TRBJ2-7 | NA | 14 | TRBV6-1 | NA | CASSDVGDYYEQYF | TGTGCCAGCAGTGATGTTGGAGACTACTACGAGCAGTACTTC
TRBJ2-1 | NA | 19 | TRBV7-2 | TRBD2 | CASSLRGFLAGLPYNEQFF | TGTGCCAGCAGCTTAAGAGGCTTCCTAGCGGGACTACCCTACAATGAGCAGTTCTTC
TRBJ1-2 | once | 16 | TRBV28 | NA | CASSLSVYGGDYGYTF | TGTGCCAGCAGTCTGAGCGTTTACGGGGGAGACTATGGCTACACCTTC
TRBJ2-1 | NA | 15 | TRBV27 | NA | CASSLTVLAYNEQFF | TGTGCCAGCAGCCTGACAGTTTTAGCCTACAATGAGCAGTTCTTC
TRBJ2-7 | NA | 15 | TRBV14 | NA | CASSQEGLASYEQYF | TGTGCCAGCAGCCAAGAGGGTCTCGCCTCCTACGAGCAGTACTTC
TRBJ2-2 | NA | 14 | TRBV9 | TRBD2 | CASQSQAGAGELFF | TGTGCCAGCCAGAGCCAAGCGGGAGCCGGGGAGCTGTTTTTT
TRBJ1-1 | NA | 12 | TRBV9 | NA | CASSGGATEAFF | TGTGCCAGCAGTGGAGGGGCCACTGAAGCTTTCTTT
TRBJ2-6 | NA | 14 | TRBV13 | NA | CASSQSSGANVLTF | TGTGCCAGCAGCCAAAGCTCTGGGGCCAACGTCCTGACTTTC
TRBJ2-1 | NA | 14 | TRBV4-3 | NA | CASSQDGSYNEQFF | TGCGCCAGCAGCCAAGACGGGTCCTACAATGAGCAGTTCTTC
TRBJ1-2 | NA | 13 | TRBV19 | NA | CASSPSPTDGYTF | TGTGCCAGTAGTCCCTCACCGACAGATGGCTACACCTTC
TRBJ1-1 | NA | 13 | TRBV7-6 | TRBD1 | CASGTGHGTEAFF | TGTGCCAGCGGGACAGGGCATGGCACTGAAGCTTTCTTT
TRBJ2-2 | medium-sized | 15 | TRBV6-1 | NA | CASSEADDSTGELFF | TGTGCCAGCAGTGAAGCTGATGACAGCACCGGGGAGCTGTTTTTT
TRBJ2-7 | NA | 16 | TRBV28 | TRBD2 | CASSAPSGVRSDEQYF | TGTGCCAGCAGTGCCCCTAGCGGGGTCAGGAGTGACGAGCAGTACTTC
TRBJ1-2 | once | 14 | TRBV27 | TRBD1 | CASSLIQGSGGYTF | TGTGCCAGCAGTTTAATACAGGGGTCAGGAGGCTACACCTTC
TRBJ1-4 | NA | 15 | TRBV7-6 | TRBD1 | CASSLAAGGSEKLFF | TGTGCCAGCAGCTTAGCGGCAGGGGGCAGCGAAAAACTGTTTTTT
TRBJ1-2 | NA | 13 | TRBV7-2 | NA | CASSLSGVGGYTF | TGTGCCAGCAGCTTAAGCGGGGTTGGTGGCTACACCTTC
TRBJ2-7 | once | 19 | TRBV11-2 | NA | CASSLGAAAGEYRGYEQYF | TGTGCCAGCAGCTTAGGTGCGGCGGCCGGGGAGTATCGGGGCTACGAGCAGTACTTC
TRBJ1-5 | NA | 15 | TRBV19 | NA | CASSTPWVGNQPQHF | TGTGCCAGTAGTACCCCGTGGGTTGGCAATCAGCCCCAGCATTTT
TRBJ1-1 | NA | 11 | TRBV7-9 | NA | CASSFFDMAFF | TGTGCCAGCAGCTTTTTTGATATGGCTTTCTTT
TRBJ2-1 | NA | 16 | TRBV4-2 | TRBD2 | CASSERLAGEENEQFF | TGTGCCAGCAGCGAGCGACTAGCGGGAGAAGAGAATGAGCAGTTCTTC
TRBJ2-2 | NA | 12 | TRBV6-5 | NA | CASEGSPGELFF | TGTGCCAGCGAGGGTAGCCCCGGGGAGCTGTTTTTT
TRBJ2-1 | NA | 15 | TRBV5-6 | TRBD2 | CASSPGGSLGHEQFF | TGTGCCAGCAGCCCAGGCGGGAGTCTTGGCCATGAGCAGTTCTTC
TRBJ2-7 | NA | 14 | TRBV6-5 | NA | CASSDAGDYNEQYF | TGTGCCAGCAGCGACGCAGGGGATTACAACGAGCAGTACTTC
TRBJ2-7 | NA | 12 | TRBV10-3 | NA | CAIRTEVNEQYF | TGTGCCATCAGGACAGAAGTCAACGAGCAGTACTTC
TRBJ2-1 | NA | 15 | TRBV28 | NA | CASSSSAHSYNEQFF | TGTGCCAGCAGTTCTAGCGCCCACTCCTACAATGAGCAGTTCTTC
TRBJ2-7 | NA | 14 | TRBV9 | NA | CASSVGVGAYEQYF | TGTGCCAGCAGCGTAGGTGTGGGAGCCTACGAGCAGTACTTC
TRBJ2-7 | NA | 16 | TRBV11-2 | NA | CASSLVGPLSYYEQYF | TGTGCCAGCAGCTTAGTGGGACCACTATCCTACTACGAGCAGTACTTC
TRBJ2-7 | NA | 15 | TRBV27 | NA | CASSLVRQGPDEQYF | TGTGCCAGCAGTTTAGTACGTCAGGGGCCTGACGAGCAGTACTTC
TRBJ1-2 | NA | 13 | TRBV11-2 | NA | CASSSGRSYGYTF | TGTGCCAGCAGCTCGGGCAGGTCCTATGGCTACACCTTC
TRBJ2-2 | NA | 15 | TRBV19 | NA | CASKPQETNTGELFF | TGTGCCAGTAAACCTCAGGAGACGAACACCGGGGAGCTGTTTTTT
TRBJ2-7 | NA | 14 | TRBV28 | TRBD2 | CASSFSGSSYEQYF | TGTGCCAGCAGTTTTAGCGGGAGCTCCTACGAGCAGTACTTC
TRBJ2-7 | once | 14 | TRBV25-1 | NA | CASRPSAGLYEQYF | TGTGCCAGCCGTCCTTCCGCGGGGCTGTACGAGCAGTACTTC
TRBJ2-1 | NA | 16 | TRBV7-2 | NA | CASSSRTYLSYNEQFF | TGTGCCAGCAGCTCCCGGACTTACCTCTCCTACAATGAGCAGTTCTTC
TRBJ1-1 | NA | 13 | TRBV27 | TRBD1 | CASSADRGAEAFF | TGTGCCAGCAGTGCGGACAGGGGGGCTGAAGCTTTCTTT
TRBJ2-7 | NA | 13 | TRBV9 | NA | CASSVADPYEQYF | TGTGCCAGCAGCGTCGCCGATCCCTACGAGCAGTACTTC
TRBJ1-1 | NA | 16 | TRBV7-6 | NA | CASSLPMTEMNTEAFF | TGTGCCAGCAGCTTACCCATGACAGAGATGAACACTGAAGCTTTCTTT
TRBJ2-3 | NA | 14 | TRBV29-1 | NA | CSVEGAGVADTQYF | TGCAGCGTTGAGGGGGCGGGAGTTGCAGATACGCAGTATTTT
TRBJ1-2 | once | 15 | TRBV27 | NA | CASSPFVGANYGYTF | TGTGCCAGCAGTCCGTTCGTGGGGGCGAACTATGGCTACACCTTC
TRBJ2-5 | NA | 16 | TRBV28 | TRBD1 | CASGGWNRDSQETQYF | TGTGCCAGCGGGGGTTGGAACCGGGACAGTCAAGAGACCCAGTACTTC